These 32 T cell receptor beta chains came from one sample sequenced in a study of vaccination and CD4 T cells after COVID-19. Their target antigens are unknown. Stated treatment: approximately 10-day PBMC culture with coronavirus spike peptide pools or control peptides (ViraFEST assay). With the Oncomine TCR Beta short-read assay, DNA from cultured CD4+ T cells was sequenced. MiXCR was run by TCRdb on the PCR reads, yielding one entry per CDR3 protein. The sample lists thousands of distinct CDR3 sequences, over 45% seen once, with over 15% in the top ten. Sequenced: CD4+ T cells from blood, cultured in vitro. These receptors were taken from a human donor who had recovered from COVID-19.

This CDR3 reads CASSLCGRRQLSNYGYTF. CDR3 sequence (DNA): TGTGCCAGCAGCTTATGCGGACGCCGGCAACTATCTAACTATGGCTACACCTTC. This sequence joins TRBV7-4 and TRBJ1-2; no reliable D call. Germline lookup yields CDR1 SGHVT and CDR2 SQSDAQ. V gave up 2 bases and J gave up 0 bases, with 19 bases separating them. The CDR3 runs to 18 residues.

The V and J genes are TRBV4-3 and TRBJ2-3, with D maybe TRBD2 (6 bases). V dropped 0 bases and J dropped 1 base, with 14 bases sitting between them. The CDR3 totals 17 residues. Germline V CDR1 and CDR2: LGHNA, YSLEER. The CDR3 DNA sequence: TGCGCCAGCAGCCAAGATTGTTCGGGGGAGGGCACAGATACGCAGTATTTT. This codes for CASSQDCSGEGTDTQYF.

The V call is TRBV15, the J call TRBJ1-5, with D maybe TRBD1 (6 bases). Trimming left V 3 bases short and J 2 bases short, with 17 bases between. CDR1 and CDR2 from the germline V gene are LNHNV and YYDKDF (reference sequence). This CDR3 comprises 17 residues. The CDR3, as DNA: TGTGCCACCAGCAGGGACCCGGGGGGGCGCGGCAATCAGCCCCAGCATTTT. This encodes CATSRDPGGRGNQPQHF.

The rearrangement links TRBV20-1 to TRBJ2-7; D remains ambiguous. This CDR3 is built from 13 residues. Germline CDR1 reads DFQATT; CDR2 reads SNEGSKA (reference sequence). V was shortened by 1 base and J by 4 bases, with 11 bases between the two germline ends. CDR3 nucleotides: TGCAGTGCTAGAGGGGGAACAGCTTACGAGCAGTACTTC. This translates into CSARGGTAYEQYF.

This chain links TRBV20-1 with TRBJ2-5, with D possibly called TRBD1 or TRBD2 (5 bases each). Germline-derived CDR1 and CDR2 are DFQATT and SNEGSKA (reference sequence). The CDR3 contains 11 residues. The V and J ends lost 7 bases and 1 base respectively, with 7 bases between them. Here the CDR3 reads CSGGTQETQYF. DNA for the CDR3: TGCAGTGGGGGGACCCAAGAGACCCAGTACTTC.

This rearrangement joins TRBV19 to TRBJ1-4; D uncertain. Germline values: CDR1 LNHDA, CDR2 SQIVND (reference sequence). The CDR3 has 14 residues. V was clipped by 5 bases and J by 6 bases, with 13 bases between them. The DNA of the CDR3 is TGTGCCAGTAGTCCCACTAGAAGTGATGAAAAACTGTTTTTT. Protein product: CASSPTRSDEKLFF.

J is TRBJ2-7 and V is TRBV7-3; weak D call: TRBD2 (5 bases). The germline V gene has CDR1 SGHTA and CDR2 FQGTGA. Trimming left V 5 bases short and J 2 bases short, with 13 bases between. This CDR3 is built from 14 residues. In nucleotides, the CDR3 is TGTGCCAGCAGCCCAGAGGACGGGACCTACGAGCAGTACTTC. The encoded protein is CASSPEDGTYEQYF.

This chain links TRBV7-2 with TRBJ1-4; no definite D call. Between the trimmed V and J ends, which lost 4 bases and 3 bases, there was a span of 9 bases. This CDR3 is built from 14 residues. Germline assignment: CDR1 SGHTA and CDR2 FQGNSA. The CDR3 nucleotides are TGTGCCAGCAGCTCCGGCCCCTCTAATGAAAAACTGTTTTTT. As protein: CASSSGPSNEKLFF.

The CDR3 loop is CASSWGARSSYEQYF. In DNA form, the CDR3 reads TGTGCCAGCTCTTGGGGGGCAAGGAGCTCCTACGAGCAGTACTTC. The chain combines TRBV28 with TRBJ2-7; tentatively, D is TRBD1 or TRBD2 (6 bases each). V shed 8 bases and J shed 0 bases, with 17 bases lying between them. CDR3 length equals 15 residues. CDR1 is MDHEN, CDR2 SYDVKM, per germline.

This clonotype occurred once. CDR3: CASSDLTDAAVNQPQHF. CDR3 coding DNA: TGTGCCAGCAGTGATTTGACTGATGCGGCGGTCAATCAGCCCCAGCATTTT. This sequence joins TRBV12-3 or TRBV12-4 and TRBJ1-5; D ambiguous. This CDR3 comprises 17 residues. V was trimmed by 5 bases and J by 3 bases, leaving 20 bases between them.

This chain connects TRBV7-9 to TRBJ2-1; 11 bases align to TRBD2. V trimming: 5 bases; J trimming: 6 bases; junction bases outside the gene matches: 18. The germline V gene has CDR1 SEHNR and CDR2 FQNEAQ (reference sequence). The CDR3 is made up of 19 amino acids. CDR3 residues: CASSPGIAGGPLGPNEQFF. The CDR3 DNA is TGTGCCAGCAGCCCAGGAATAGCGGGAGGGCCTCTCGGCCCCAATGAGCAGTTCTTC.

The chain links TRBV18 to TRBJ1-6, with TRBD1 matching 10 bases. V lost 2 bases to trimming and J lost 11 bases; unmatched junction nucleotides: 12. The CDR3 is 17 residues long. Germline values: CDR1 KGHSH, CDR2 LQKENI. The DNA for the CDR3 is TGTGCCAGCTCACCAACGGGAGCGATGACAGGGGGCCCACCCCTCCACTTT. This translates into CASSPTGAMTGGPPLHF.

The chain links TRBV7-2 to TRBJ2-7, with 14 bases matching TRBD2. J lost 5 bases, V lost 4 bases, and 4 bases had no gene match. Germline CDR1 reads SGHTA; CDR2 reads FQGNSA. The CDR3 has 15 amino acids. The CDR3 DNA reads TGTGCCAGCAGCTCGCGACTAGCGGGAGGGAACGAGCAGTACTTC. Its translation is CASSSRLAGGNEQYF.

This clonotype was recorded a few times. The chain carries TRBV20-1 and TRBJ2-1, with 14 bases identical to TRBD2. V gave up 1 base and J gave up 5 bases; unmatched junction bases: 4. This CDR3 region has 16 residues. CDR1 and CDR2 (germline): DFQATT, SNEGSKA (reference sequence). CDR3 residues: CSARGGLAGGHNEQFF. CDR3 DNA sequence: TGCAGTGCTAGAGGTGGACTAGCGGGGGGTCACAATGAGCAGTTCTTC.

This clonotype came up a few times. V is TRBV20-1 and J is TRBJ1-1; D possibly corresponds to TRBD1 (5 bases). V lost 6 bases and J lost 1, with 12 bases in between. Germline CDR1 DFQATT, CDR2 SNEGSKA (reference sequence). There are 13 residues in the CDR3. The CDR3 DNA follows: TGCAGTGCCTCACGGGGGTCGAACACTGAAGCTTTCTTT. This codes for CSASRGSNTEAFF.

The chain employs TRBV7-9 and TRBJ2-7; 8 nucleotides align to TRBD2. V was pared by 4 bases and J by 0 bases, with 2 bases of the junction left unmatched. Germline CDR1 SEHNR, CDR2 FQNEAQ (reference sequence). CDR3 length equals 14 residues. The chain's CDR3 is CASSSGGSSYEQYF. The CDR3 DNA is TGTGCCAGCAGCTCGGGAGGGAGCTCCTACGAGCAGTACTTC.

The chain employs TRBV7-2 and TRBJ1-2; weak D call: TRBD1 (5 bases). V dropped 5 bases and J dropped 8 bases, with 21 bases sitting between them. The CDR3 consists of 15 residues. Germline V gene data show CDR1 as SGHTA and CDR2 as FQGNSA. CDR3 bases: TGTGCCAGCAGCGCCAAGACCGGGAGGGGAGGAGGCTACACCTTC. Translating gives CASSAKTGRGGGYTF. Full variable domain (outside the CDR3, taken from reference TRBV7-2 and TRBJ1-2): GAGVSQSPSNKVTEKGKDVELRCDPISGHTALYWYRQSLGQGLEFLIYFQGNSAPDKSGLPSDRFSAERTGGSVSTLTIQRTQQEDSAVYLCASSAKTGRGGGYTFGSGTRLTVV.

This chain uses TRBV20-1 with TRBJ2-5; TRBD2 matches at 7 bases. The CDR3 is made up of 15 amino acids. The ends lost 0 bases at V and 3 bases at J; junction bases unmatched: 7. The germline gives CDR1 DFQATT, CDR2 SNEGSKA (reference sequence). CDR3 residues: CSARDLRGREETQYF. In DNA form, the CDR3 reads TGCAGTGCTAGAGATTTACGGGGGAGGGAAGAGACCCAGTACTTC.

This clonotype was counted a few times. The rearrangement joins TRBV20-1 to TRBJ2-5, with D perhaps matching TRBD2 (5 bases). Germline CDR1 is DFQATT and CDR2 is SNEGSKA (reference sequence). This CDR3 is 11 amino acids long. Trimming removed 5 bases from V and 5 bases from J, with 9 bases in between. CDR3 sequence (DNA): TGCAGTGCTCCGGGGTATGAGACCCAGTACTTC. Encoded protein: CSAPGYETQYF.

This rearrangement joins TRBV7-3 to TRBJ1-1, with D uncertain. The germline V and J ends were trimmed by 5 bases and 11 bases, with 18 bases remaining between them. The CDR3 has 13 residues. Germline CDR1 reads SGHTA; CDR2 reads FQGTGA. The CDR3 DNA sequence: TGTGCCAGCAGCCTATCGGGGAGGGCTAGGGCTTTCTTT. It encodes CASSLSGRARAFF.

In regard to this clonotype: Its ends do not fully match the called genes, so a read error is possible. The V and J genes are TRBV7-2 and TRBJ1-5; D unclear. Germline-derived CDR1 and CDR2 are SGHTA and FQGNSA. This CDR3 spans 15 amino acids. The CDR3 coding sequence is TGTGCCAGCGGCTTGGCCGCGGAGACCGGAGGGCCCCAGCATTTT. This translates into CASGLAAETGGPQHF.

This clonotype has just a few counts. The gene calls are TRBV11-1 and TRBJ2-3; TRBD2 matches 8 bases. The CDR3 has 15 amino acids. With V trimmed by 5 bases and J by 5 bases, 9 bases remained unmatched. Looked up from germline, CDR1 is SGHAT and CDR2 is FQDESV (reference sequence). As DNA, the CDR3 is TGTGCCAGCAGCCCTAGCGGGCGCGCGGGAGATACGCAGTATTTT. Amino acid sequence: CASSPSGRAGDTQYF.

This clonotype was counted between two and nine times. V gene TRBV7-9 combines with J gene TRBJ1-1, with 8 positions matching TRBD1. This CDR3 comprises 15 residues. The V and J ends lost 5 bases and 2 bases, in that order; junction bases with no gene match: 7. Germline assignment: CDR1 SEHNR and CDR2 FQNEAQ (reference sequence). The CDR3 is CASSQSGQGNTEAFF. The CDR3 coding sequence is TGTGCCAGCAGCCAATCTGGACAGGGAAACACTGAAGCTTTCTTT.

The chain links TRBV6-1 to TRBJ2-2; no reliable D call. Trimming left V 5 bases short and J 5 bases short, with 6 bases between. CDR1 and CDR2 from the germline V gene are MNHNS and SASEGT. The CDR3 length is 12 residues. CDR3 in DNA: TGTGCCAGCAGTACGGCTACCGGGGAGCTGTTTTTT. The encoded protein is CASSTATGELFF.

The chain couples TRBV19 to TRBJ1-1; weak D call: TRBD1 (6 bases). Germline V gene lookup returns CDR1 LNHDA and CDR2 SQIVND (reference sequence). CDR3 length equals 14 residues. Trimming took 7 bases from V and 1 from J, leaving 13 bases between them. CDR3 protein: CASIATGKNTEAFF. The CDR3 DNA reads as TGTGCCAGTATTGCAACAGGGAAGAACACTGAAGCTTTCTTT.

V and J are TRBV2 and TRBJ2-1; possibly TRBD1 or TRBD2 for D (5 bases each). The ends were cut back, 3 bases at V and 6 bases at J, with 15 bases in the middle. From germline, CDR1 is SNHLY and CDR2 FYNNEI. CDR3 length: 15 amino acids. CDR3 nucleotide sequence: TGTGCCAGCAGTGAGCAACTTCTGAGGGGCAATGAGCAGTTCTTC. Amino acids: CASSEQLLRGNEQFF.

The rearrangement joins TRBV19 to TRBJ2-7; D assignment may be TRBD1 or TRBD2 (5 bases each). CDR3 length equals 16 residues. Germline V lookup: CDR1 LNHDA, CDR2 SQIVND (reference sequence). The V and J ends lost 4 bases and 6 bases respectively, with 22 bases between them. The CDR3 sequence is CASSKSVGTSSGEQYF. Written as DNA, the CDR3 is TGTGCCAGTAGTAAATCGGTCGGGACGTCATCCGGCGAGCAGTACTTC.

This rearrangement joins TRBV2 to TRBJ1-5; 12 bases match TRBD1. CDR1 and CDR2 (germline): SNHLY, FYNNEI. The CDR3 spans 15 residues. V dropped 5 bases and J dropped 5; count of bases not matched to a gene: 4. The CDR3 loop is CASSPGTGGHQPQHF. The DNA of the CDR3 is TGTGCCAGCAGTCCCGGGACAGGGGGCCATCAGCCCCAGCATTTT.

The chain has TRBV6-5 and TRBJ2-2, with TRBD2 identical over 8 bases. The length of the CDR3 is 17 residues. Germline CDR1 is MNHEY and CDR2 is SVGAGI. With V trimmed by 0 bases and J by 3 bases, 6 bases remained unmatched. The CDR3 sequence: CASSYSSGGTYTGELFF. The CDR3 bases are TGTGCCAGCAGTTACTCGTCGGGAGGGACATACACCGGGGAGCTGTTTTTT.

V is TRBV7-2 and J is TRBJ1-1, with D unresolved. V lost 4 bases and J 7 bases, leaving 16 bases between the germline ends. Germline-derived CDR1 and CDR2 are SGHTA and FQGNSA. This CDR3 is built from 14 residues. CDR3 DNA sequence: TGTGCCAGCAGCTCACGAGTCCCTACGGGTGAAGCTTTCTTT. Translated, it gives CASSSRVPTGEAFF.

This chain joins TRBV7-9 and TRBJ1-4, with TRBD1 as a possible D gene (6 bases). The CDR3 length is 15 residues. The germline V and J ends were trimmed by 5 bases and 0 bases, with 10 bases remaining between them. CDR1 SEHNR and CDR2 FQNEAQ come from the germline V gene (reference sequence). CDR3 residues: CASSRRTATNEKLFF. The CDR3 nucleotides read TGTGCCAGCAGCCGCAGGACAGCAACTAATGAAAAACTGTTTTTT.

This chain connects TRBV7-8 to TRBJ2-3; D might be TRBD2 (6 bases). The length of the CDR3 is 16 residues. V gave up 11 bases and J gave up 2 bases, with 23 bases separating them. Per germline, CDR1 SGHVS and CDR2 FQNEAQ. CDR3 bases: TGTGCCTTAAGCCCCCTGGGACTTGTTAACACAGATACGCAGTATTTT. Its translation is CALSPLGLVNTDTQYF.